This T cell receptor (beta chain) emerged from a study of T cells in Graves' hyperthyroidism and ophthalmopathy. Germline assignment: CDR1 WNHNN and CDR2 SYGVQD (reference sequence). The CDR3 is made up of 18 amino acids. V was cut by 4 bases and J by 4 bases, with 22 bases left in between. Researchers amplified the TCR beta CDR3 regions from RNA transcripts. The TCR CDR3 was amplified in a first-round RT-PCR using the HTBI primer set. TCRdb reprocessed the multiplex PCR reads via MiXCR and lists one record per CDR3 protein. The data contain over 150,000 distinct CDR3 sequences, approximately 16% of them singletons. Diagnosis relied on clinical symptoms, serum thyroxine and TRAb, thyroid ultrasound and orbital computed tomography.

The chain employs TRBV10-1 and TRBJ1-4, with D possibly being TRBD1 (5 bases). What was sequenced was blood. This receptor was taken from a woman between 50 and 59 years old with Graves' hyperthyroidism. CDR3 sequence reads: CASSGGGKHRIFNEKLFF. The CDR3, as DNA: TGCGCCAGCAGTGGGGGAGGTAAACACAGGATCTTTAATGAAAAACTGTTTTTT.